This T cell receptor (beta chain) derives from a study of T cell repertoires in cytomegalovirus infection. Germline loops: CDR1 SGHAT, CDR2 FQNNGV. Trimming removed 4 bases at V and 6 bases at J, with 21 bases between. This CDR3 spans 16 amino acids. TCRdb reanalysed the reads using MiXCR and keeps one entry per CDR3 protein. The sample records about 830,000 distinct CDR3 sequences, approximately 29% being singletons. On this clonotype: Its antigen is currently unknown.

Sequences were derived from cultured CD8+ T cells from PBMCs, sampled from culture after CMV antigen stimulation. The chain links TRBV11-2 to TRBJ1-2; TRBD1 might be the D (5 bases). The source of this sequence is a human donor in good health (CMV status not recorded). Some clones in this sample may be carry-over from other donors' samples. The CDR3 here is CASSSSGRQREHGYTF. In nucleotides, the CDR3 is TGTGCCAGCAGCTCCTCGGGGCGCCAGCGGGAGCATGGCTACACCTTC.